A single sample gave rise to the 16 T cell receptor beta chains below, sequenced in a study of immune heterogeneity within non-small cell lung tumors. At 450 to 650 ng per sample, bulk tumor genomic DNA provided the template. Doctors removed several biopsies from each primary tumor during surgery, keeping them far apart. Curative surgical treatment was performed in patients who had newly diagnosed, untreated non-small cell lung cancer. Multiplex PCR amplified TCR beta CDR3 with 32 V and 13 J primers. TCRdb used MiXCR to reprocess the multiplex PCR reads, holding one entry per CDR3 protein. The sample lists under 35,000 distinct CDR3 sequences; 25% to 30% were seen once. Sequenced: lung tumor tissue. These receptors originate from a man aged 35 to 55 with non-small cell lung cancer.

This clonotype is medium-sized (0.01 to 0.1%). The CDR3 protein is CASSARLERPYEQYF. The CDR3 DNA sequence: TGTGCCAGCAGTGCCAGACTTGAGAGGCCCTACGAGCAGTACTTC. The V and J genes are TRBV6-1 and TRBJ2-7; D unclear. This CDR3 is 15 amino acids long. Germline V CDR1 and CDR2: MNHNS, SASEGT. Between the trimmed V and J ends, which lost 4 bases and 2 bases, there was a span of 15 bases.

This clonotype was seen only a few times. The chain has TRBV18 and TRBJ1-2, with a possible D match to TRBD1 (5 bases). The CDR3 length is 15 residues. Per germline, CDR1 KGHSH and CDR2 LQKENI. With 2 bases removed from V and 0 bases from J, the gap between germline ends came to 10 bases. CDR3 DNA: TGTGCCAGCTCACCAGGGCAGGGAGCTAACTATGGCTACACCTTC. This gives the protein CASSPGQGANYGYTF.

This clonotype has just a few counts. This sequence joins TRBV10-1 and TRBJ2-2, with a tentative D call TRBD2 (5 bases). CDR3 length: 14 residues. Germline V CDR1 and CDR2: WNHNN, SYGVQD (reference sequence). The V end lost 6 bases, the J end lost 6 bases, and 14 bases lay between the germline ends. The CDR3 DNA sequence: TGCGCCAGCAGCCCCTATGGGGAGCCCGGGGAGCTGTTTTTT. This gives the protein CASSPYGEPGELFF.

CDR3 DNA: TGTGCCAGCAGCTCCCGGGACTTTCGGGCCGGGGAGCTGTTTTTT. Amino acid sequence: CASSSRDFRAGELFF. The chain has TRBV9 and TRBJ2-2; TRBD2 is a possible D gene (6 bases). V was shortened by 4 bases and J by 6 bases, with 16 bases between the two germline ends. Germline CDR1 reads SGDLS; CDR2 reads YYNGEE. There are 15 residues in the CDR3.

Many counts were recorded for this clonotype. The gene calls are TRBV5-1 and TRBJ2-5, with 7 bases matching TRBD2. The germline gives CDR1 SGHRS, CDR2 YFSETQ. Germline trimming cut 4 bases from V and 5 bases from J; bases unmatched to any gene: 8. This CDR3 is built from 14 residues. The CDR3 protein is CASSPSGSRETQYF. The CDR3 DNA sequence: TGCGCCAGCAGCCCTAGCGGATCTAGGGAGACCCAGTACTTC.

The gene calls are TRBV19 and TRBJ1-1, with D maybe TRBD1 (5 bases). The CDR3 length is 15 residues. The germline CDR1 and CDR2 sequences are LNHDA and SQIVND (reference sequence). The V gene lost 4 bases and the J gene lost 1 base, with 13 bases spanning the gap. The CDR3 bases are TGTGCCAGTAGTACCCGACGGGGGACGAACACTGAAGCTTTCTTT. Its translation: CASSTRRGTNTEAFF.

This clonotype rates as medium-sized (0.01 to 0.1%). CDR3 DNA sequence: TGTGCCATCAGTGATGCTAGCGGATACAATGAGCAGTTCTTC. Translation gives CAISDASGYNEQFF. This sequence joins TRBV10-3 and TRBJ2-1; 7 bases are a match to TRBD2. This CDR3 comprises 14 residues. Germline V gene data show CDR1 as ENHRY and CDR2 as SYGVKD. V shed 3 bases, J shed 4 bases, and the junction held 3 bases outside the gene matches.

This clonotype has more than one count but fewer than ten. The genes are TRBV5-4 and TRBJ2-7; possible D gene TRBD1, 5 bases. This CDR3 is built from 13 residues. Germline V gives CDR1 SGHNT, CDR2 YYREEE (reference sequence). Trimming shortened V by 0 bases and J by 6 bases, and 10 bases separated the two germline ends. The CDR3 reads CASSLDRPAEQYF. Written as DNA, the CDR3 is TGTGCCAGCAGCTTGGACAGGCCCGCCGAGCAGTACTTC.

This clonotype was detected only a few times. This sequence joins TRBV2 and TRBJ2-5; 9 nucleotides match TRBD1. Trimming cost V 6 bases and J 4 bases; bases outside gene matches: 9. The CDR3 spans 15 residues. Germline V gene data show CDR1 as SNHLY and CDR2 as FYNNEI. This chain's CDR3 is CASSLTKTGGETQYF. The CDR3 region has the DNA TGTGCCAGCAGCCTCACCAAGACAGGGGGAGAGACCCAGTACTTC.

This clonotype has just a few counts. The rearrangement uses TRBV29-1 and TRBJ2-3; the match to TRBD2 covers 9 bases. Germline assignment: CDR1 SQVTM and CDR2 ANQGSEA. This CDR3 has 14 residues. The V segment lost 6 bases and the J segment 4 bases; nucleotides outside the gene matches: 8. Here the CDR3 DNA reads TGCAGCGTCTTGCGGGGGGGACTGGCAGATACGCAGTATTTT. It specifies CSVLRGGLADTQYF.

This clonotype was seen ten or more times. This sequence joins TRBV20-1 and TRBJ2-1, with unresolved D. Germline assignment: CDR1 DFQATT and CDR2 SNEGSKA (reference sequence). The CDR3 length is 11 residues. The V gene lost 1 base and the J gene lost 3 bases, with 1 base spanning the gap. CDR3 bases: TGCAGTGCTAGAGGCTACAATGAGCAGTTCTTC. This sequence encodes CSARGYNEQFF.

This clonotype has at least ten counts. V usage is TRBV6-1 and J usage is TRBJ1-5; unclear D gene. Trimming removed 4 bases from V and 9 bases from J, with 19 bases in between. Per germline, CDR1 MNHNS and CDR2 SASEGT. This CDR3 has 15 amino acids. The CDR3: CASSVQGPIARPQHF. As DNA, the CDR3 is TGTGCCAGCAGTGTCCAAGGACCCATCGCTCGGCCCCAGCATTTT.

In the case of this clonotype: Just one base apart from a much larger clone, this may be a read error. This chain uses TRBV5-1 with TRBJ2-3; tentatively, D is TRBD1 or TRBD2 (5 bases each). Germline V gives CDR1 SGHRS, CDR2 YFSETQ. The length of the CDR3 is 15 residues. Trimming pared 7 bases from V and 0 bases from J, leaving 15 bases between. The CDR3 nucleotides read TGCGCCAGCGGCTGGAATGGGGGTAGCACAGATACGCAGTATTTT. Amino acid sequence: CASGWNGGSTDTQYF.

The rearrangement joins TRBV5-1 to TRBJ2-3, with no clear D. The CDR3 totals 14 residues. The V end lost 0 bases, the J end lost 3 bases, and 8 bases lay between the germline ends. Germline CDR1 and CDR2: SGHRS and YFSETQ. The CDR3, as DNA: TGCGCCAGCAGCTTGGCAACGGCTACAGATACGCAGTATTTT. Protein sequence: CASSLATATDTQYF.

This clonotype showed up just a few times. One end of the junction does not line up with germline, which may come from a read error. The chain joins TRBV7-2 to TRBJ2-2; possibly TRBD1 for D (6 bases). CDR1 is SGHTA and CDR2 is FQGNSA in the germline V gene. This CDR3 contains 15 residues. The CDR3 DNA follows: TGTGCCAGCAGTTCCCCGGGACAACCCACCGGGAAGCTGTTTTTT. Translation gives CASSSPGQPTGKLFF.

This clonotype was picked up a small number of times. This chain links TRBV11-3 with TRBJ1-6, with D possibly being TRBD1 (6 bases). Germline assignment: CDR1 SGHNT and CDR2 YENEEA. Trimming cost V 0 bases and J 1 base, with 13 bases left between them. CDR3 size: 18 residues. As DNA, the CDR3 is TGTGCCAGCAGCTTAGAACAGGGAAGGGGGTCCTATAATTCACCCCTCCACTTT. Protein sequence: CASSLEQGRGSYNSPLHF.